What follows are 22 T cell receptor beta chains derived from one specimen sequenced in a study of T cell repertoires in aging, cancer and after chemotherapy. TCR beta rearrangements were amplified from peripheral blood genomic DNA. Multiplex touch-down PCR with TRB-A/B primers amplified rearranged V-D-J TRB sequences. TCRdb used MiXCR to reprocess the multiplex PCR reads, holding one entry per CDR3 protein. This sample yields about 1,300 distinct CDR3 sequences, of which roughly a fifth are seen a single time; approximately 61% belongs to the top ten. Sequenced material: blood. These receptors originate from a human donor with a solid tumor.

This clonotype came up a few times. Compared with germline, one end of the junction differs, possibly owing to a read error. V and J are TRBV27 and TRBJ1-2; D is perhaps TRBD1 (5 bases). This CDR3 contains 12 residues. The germline gives CDR1 MNHEY, CDR2 SMNVEV (reference sequence). Here the CDR3 DNA reads TGTGCAAGCAGCTTGGGGGTTCGTGGCTACACCTTC. Translated, it gives CASSLGVRGYTF.

In this sample, this clonotype turned up a few times. This chain joins TRBV7-9 and TRBJ2-5; 10 bases align to TRBD1. This CDR3 region has 14 residues. The J segment lost 4 bases and the V segment lost 6 bases, leaving 5 bases of the junction unmatched. Germline V gene sequence: CDR1 SEHNR, CDR2 FQNEAQ (reference sequence). This CDR3 reads CASSMGQGLETQYF. CDR3 DNA: TGTGCCAGCAGTATGGGACAGGGGCTAGAGACCCAGTACTTC. The full variable domain, rest sourced from reference TRBV7-9 and TRBJ2-5, is DTGVSQNPRHKITKRGQNVTFRCDPISEHNRLYWYRQTLGQGPEFLTYFQNEAQLEKSRLLSDRFSAERPKGSFSTLEIQRTEQGDSAMYLCASSMGQGLETQYFGPGTRLLVL.

The rearrangement uses TRBV6-5 and TRBJ2-1; TRBD2 aligns across 7 bases. This CDR3 comprises 13 residues. Germline V gene sequence: CDR1 MNHEY, CDR2 SVGAGI. V was clipped by 6 bases and J by 3 bases; unmatched bases: 2. CDR3 DNA: TGTGCCAGCAGAAGCGGGGTCTACAATGAGCAGTTCTTC. It yields the protein CASRSGVYNEQFF.

The rearrangement joins TRBV25-1 to TRBJ2-7; TRBD2 aligns across 10 bases. This CDR3 region has 18 residues. With 2 bases clipped from V and 2 bases from J, the junction kept 12 bases outside the gene matches. CDR1 is MGHDK and CDR2 is SYGVNS in the germline V gene. The CDR3 coding sequence is TGTGCCAGCAGTGAACGGGCGGGGTTACTAGCGGGACCCTACGAGCAGTACTTC. Encoded protein: CASSERAGLLAGPYEQYF.

This clonotype ranks as large (0.1 to 1%). V gene TRBV7-9 combines with J gene TRBJ2-7; 12 bases map to TRBD2. This CDR3 spans 14 amino acids. Germline CDR1 reads SEHNR; CDR2 reads FQNEAQ (reference sequence). J lost 6 bases, V lost 6 bases, and 6 bases had no gene match. The CDR3 DNA is TGTGCCAGCAGTCTAGCGGGAGGGCCGGCCGAGCAGTACTTC. Its translation is CASSLAGGPAEQYF.

This clonotype was counted only a few times. The gene calls are TRBV7-2 and TRBJ2-7; perhaps TRBD2 as D (5 bases). Germline CDR1 and CDR2: SGHTA and FQGNSA. The CDR3 runs 13 residues. V was pared by 5 bases and J by 7 bases, with 15 bases between. CDR3 sequence (DNA): TGTGCCAGCAGCCCACTAGGGCTGGGGGAGCAGTACTTC. Translated: CASSPLGLGEQYF.

The CDR3 spells CASSLSETRYTGELFF. CDR3 nucleotide sequence: TGTGCCAGCAGTTTATCCGAGACTAGATACACCGGGGAGCTGTTTTTT. The chain is built from TRBV12-3 or TRBV12-4 and TRBJ2-2, with D tentatively TRBD2 (6 bases). Trimming stripped 2 bases from V and 3 bases from J, with 13 bases between. CDR3 size: 16 residues.

By share, this clonotype ranks as medium-sized. V and J are TRBV30 and TRBJ2-3; D might be TRBD2 (5 bases). CDR1 is GTSNPN and CDR2 is SVGIG in the germline V gene (reference sequence). V lost 3 bases and J 2 bases, leaving 9 bases between the germline ends. The CDR3 length is 13 residues. The DNA of the CDR3 is TGTGCCTGGAGCGGGATAGCCACAGATACGCAGTATTTT. Translation gives CAWSGIATDTQYF.

The V call is TRBV18, the J call TRBJ2-3; TRBD2 is a possible D gene (5 bases). CDR1 and CDR2 (germline): KGHSH, LQKENI. CDR3 length: 14 residues. V was trimmed by 2 bases and J by 3 bases, leaving 9 bases between them. CDR3 bases: TGTGCCAGCTCACCAACTAGAGGAACAGATACGCAGTATTTT. It specifies CASSPTRGTDTQYF.

This clonotype was found a few times. This chain uses TRBV6-2 or TRBV6-3 with TRBJ1-1, with a possible D match to TRBD1 (5 bases). CDR1 MNHEY and CDR2 SVGEGT come from the germline V gene. The CDR3 length is 13 residues. The ends were cut back, 2 bases at V and 6 bases at J, with 10 bases in the middle. DNA of the CDR3: TGTGCCAGCAGTTACCCTGGGACGTCTGAAGCTTTCTTT. Its protein is CASSYPGTSEAFF.

The J gene is TRBJ2-1, the V gene TRBV12-3 or TRBV12-4, with 9 bases matching TRBD2. The V segment lost 6 bases and the J segment 6 bases; nucleotides outside the gene matches: 12. The CDR3 has 16 residues. CDR3 nucleotides: TGTGCCAGCAGACCATCTTCGCGGGGGGGATTCAATGAGCAGTTCTTC. Its protein product is CASRPSSRGGFNEQFF.

This clonotype was counted a few times. The chain employs TRBV6-5 and TRBJ2-1; 10 bases match TRBD2. Germline V CDR1 and CDR2: MNHEY, SVGAGI. Unmatched junction bases numbered 4, after V lost 5 bases and J lost 3 bases. The CDR3 is 15 amino acids. CDR3 residues: CASSEGLAVYNEQFF. The CDR3 DNA sequence: TGTGCCAGCAGTGAAGGACTAGCGGTCTACAATGAGCAGTTCTTC.

The chain carries TRBV12-3 or TRBV12-4 and TRBJ2-1; D is perhaps TRBD2 (5 bases). CDR3 length: 14 residues. V lost 1 base to trimming and J lost 4 bases, with 8 bases between them. DNA of the CDR3: TGTGCCAGCAGTTTAGTCGGACTGTACAATGAGCAGTTCTTC. Protein: CASSLVGLYNEQFF.

The chain joins TRBV19 to TRBJ2-5; D ambiguous. The germline CDR1 and CDR2 sequences are LNHDA and SQIVND (reference sequence). This CDR3 has 16 residues. The V gene lost 5 bases and the J gene lost 4 bases, with 20 bases spanning the gap. The CDR3 spells CASSPLPLGYVETQYF. The CDR3 nucleotides read TGTGCCAGTAGTCCCCTACCTCTAGGATACGTAGAGACCCAGTACTTC.

V usage is TRBV9 and J usage is TRBJ1-1, with a possible D match to TRBD1 (6 bases). Germline V gives CDR1 SGDLS, CDR2 YYNGEE. Trimming removed 2 bases at V and 6 bases at J, with 14 bases between. This CDR3 contains 14 residues. The CDR3 is CASSVEGGGSEAFF. As DNA, the CDR3 is TGTGCCAGCAGCGTCGAGGGGGGGGGTTCTGAAGCTTTCTTT.

V and J are TRBV10-1 and TRBJ1-1; a weak D match, TRBD1 (6 bases). CDR1 and CDR2 (germline): WNHNN, SYGVQD (reference sequence). The V gene lost 3 bases and the J gene lost 3 bases, with 11 bases spanning the gap. The CDR3 loop spans 14 amino acids. The CDR3 sequence: CASSDAGADTEAFF. The CDR3 nucleotides are TGCGCCAGCAGTGACGCAGGGGCGGACACTGAAGCTTTCTTT.

The chain employs TRBV20-1 and TRBJ2-7; 8 nucleotides line up with TRBD2. CDR1 is DFQATT, CDR2 SNEGSKA, per germline (reference sequence). The CDR3 consists of 15 residues. V lost 5 bases to trimming and J lost 3 bases; unmatched junction nucleotides: 12. Here the CDR3 DNA reads TGCAGTGCTGGGGAGGGGCGGGAGGACCTCTACGAGCAGTACTTC. Protein product: CSAGEGREDLYEQYF.

This clonotype is medium-sized. V is TRBV19 and J is TRBJ1-6; TRBD1 might be the D (5 bases). The CDR3 is made up of 12 amino acids. V was clipped by 7 bases and J by 8 bases, with 9 bases between them. Germline assignment: CDR1 LNHDA and CDR2 SQIVND (reference sequence). The CDR3 nucleotides are TGTGCCAGTAAGGACACTTATTCACCCCTCCACTTT. As protein: CASKDTYSPLHF.

This clonotype is medium-sized (0.01 to 0.1%) by share. The chain is built from TRBV27 and TRBJ2-7; 7 bases align to TRBD1. The CDR3 totals 15 residues. V was clipped by 5 bases and J by 4 bases; unmatched bases: 11. Germline lookup yields CDR1 MNHEY and CDR2 SMNVEV (reference sequence). CDR3 sequence reads: CASSPKLDRIYEQYF. DNA of the CDR3: TGTGCCAGCAGTCCAAAGCTGGACAGGATTTACGAGCAGTACTTC.

This clonotype was observed a handful of times. This CDR3 reads CASSRGTGGGSYEQYF. The CDR3 DNA is TGTGCCAGCAGCCGCGGGACAGGGGGTGGATCCTACGAGCAGTACTTC. The chain carries TRBV5-8 and TRBJ2-7, with 11 bases lining up with TRBD1. V dropped 4 bases and J dropped 1; count of bases not matched to a gene: 7. The CDR3 consists of 16 residues. Germline V gene lookup returns CDR1 SGHTS and CDR2 YDEGEE.

This clonotype was counted only a few times. V usage is TRBV5-5 and J usage is TRBJ2-7; D ambiguous. The germline V and J ends were trimmed by 0 bases and 9 bases, with 19 bases remaining between them. Germline assignment: CDR1 SGHKS and CDR2 YYEKEE (reference sequence). The CDR3 extends over 15 amino acids. The CDR3 is CASSLDMADPLRQYF. The CDR3 DNA reads as TGTGCCAGCAGCTTGGATATGGCGGACCCCCTTCGGCAGTACTTC.

This clonotype was recorded only once. V and J are TRBV10-2 and TRBJ1-1, with D tentatively TRBD1 (6 bases). Germline V gene data show CDR1 as WSHSY and CDR2 as SAAADI. Trimming removed 6 bases at V and 2 bases at J, with 16 bases between. This CDR3 contains 15 residues. The CDR3 here is CASRLEGGVNTEAFF. CDR3 coding DNA: TGCGCCAGCAGGCTAGAGGGGGGGGTAAACACTGAAGCTTTCTTT.